The source of this T cell receptor (beta chain) is a study of T cells in Graves' hyperthyroidism and ophthalmopathy. Using RNA transcripts as the source, TCR beta CDR3 regions were amplified. Carried out on the TCR CDR3, a first-round RT-PCR used the HTBI primer set. TCRdb itself ran the multiplex PCR reads through MiXCR, one entry per CDR3 protein. The sample holds about 720,000 distinct CDR3 sequences, less than 20% seen once. This clonotype was observed a handful of times. What it binds is not known. Study results and caveats: Among thyroid clonotypes expanded above 0.001, most also appeared in blood.

This CDR3 is built from 14 residues. Germline-derived CDR1 and CDR2 are DFQATT and SNEGSKA (reference sequence). Trimming took off 2 bases at V and 0 bases at J, with 5 bases between the two ends. Over 18 months, lack of ophthalmopathy progression marked Graves' hyperthyroidism as stable. Exclusion of a patient resulted from uncontrolled infection, other autoimmune disease, pregnancy or lactation. This sample holds PBMCs from about 9.3 ml fresh peripheral blood. Sequencing input: blood. The gene calls are TRBV20-1 and TRBJ2-6, with D hard to call. This receptor was obtained from a man in his late teens or twenties with Graves' hyperthyroidism. Here the CDR3 DNA reads TGCAGTGCTAGATGGGGCTCTGGGGCCAACGTCCTGACTTTC. Encoded protein: CSARWGSGANVLTF.